A single sample is the source of the 23 T cell receptor beta chains below, sequenced in a study of cytomegalovirus exposure and HLA in healthy donors. 60 Vbeta and 13 Jbeta primers were used in PCR. Measured with immunoSEQ multiplex PCR; TCRdb has only the in-frame clones, and not every one. Of over 120,000 clones listed, about 80% are singletons. Sequenced sample: PBMCs. The receptors here all came from a man younger than 40 in good health and CMV-seropositive.

In this sample, this clone turned up once. V is TRBV2 and J is TRBJ2-1; 8 bases are a match to TRBD2. The CDR3 has 15 residues. Looked up from germline, CDR1 is SNHLY and CDR2 is FYNNEI. V lost 6 bases to trimming and J lost 0 bases; unmatched junction nucleotides: 4. The CDR3 DNA sequence: TGTGCCAGCAGACCCACTAGCGGCTCCTACAATGAGCAGTTCTTC. This translates into CASRPTSGSYNEQFF.

A few counts support this clone. The chain links TRBV5-1 to TRBJ1-4; D call uncertain. V dropped 0 bases and J dropped 0 bases, with 9 bases sitting between them. The CDR3 spans 16 residues. The germline V gene encodes CDR1 SGHRS and CDR2 YFSETQ. The CDR3 is CASSLDHGTTNEKLFF. CDR3 sequence (DNA): TGCGCCAGCAGCTTGGATCACGGTACAACTAATGAAAAACTGTTTTTT.

The J gene is TRBJ1-5, the V gene TRBV23-1; tentatively, D is TRBD1 (5 bases). TRBV23-1 qualifies as an ORF whose function is uncertain. The CDR3 sequence is 15 residues long. Between the trimmed V and J ends, which lost 2 bases and 6 bases, there was a span of 14 bases. CDR3 nucleotide sequence: TGCGCCAGCAGTCAACCGGAGGGGAAGCTTCAGCCCCAGCATTTT. The encoded protein is CASSQPEGKLQPQHF.

The V gene is TRBV11-2, the J gene TRBJ2-1; 9 bases agree with TRBD2. V was clipped by 4 bases and J by 2 bases; unmatched bases: 3. This CDR3 is built from 15 residues. Germline-derived CDR1 and CDR2 are SGHAT and FQNNGV. This CDR3 is CASSSGLATYNEQFF. The CDR3 DNA sequence: TGTGCCAGCAGCTCGGGACTAGCCACCTACAATGAGCAGTTCTTC.

The chain links TRBV29-1 to TRBJ1-2; D is perhaps TRBD1 (5 bases). The CDR3 spans 11 residues. Germline values: CDR1 SQVTM, CDR2 ANQGSEA. V was clipped by 7 bases and J by 6 bases, with 12 bases between them. This CDR3 is CSEGRADGYTF. The CDR3 nucleotides are TGCAGCGAGGGCAGGGCGGATGGCTACACCTTC.

CDR3 coding DNA: TGTGCCACCAGCAGAGATTTGGAGGCGGATCAGCCCCAGCATTTT. This sequence encodes CATSRDLEADQPQHF. The chain recombines TRBV15 with TRBJ1-5, with D unresolved. The CDR3 covers 15 residues. Germline lookup yields CDR1 LNHNV and CDR2 YYDKDF (reference sequence). Trimming pared 0 bases from V and 5 bases from J, leaving 11 bases between.

The chain employs TRBV18 and TRBJ2-7, with 10 bases fitting TRBD2. There are 15 residues in the CDR3. Germline CDR1 reads KGHSH; CDR2 reads LQKENI. V trimming: 0 bases; J trimming: 3 bases; junction bases outside the gene matches: 2. CDR3 sequence (DNA): TGTGCCAGCTCACCACCCGGGACTAGCGACTACGAGCAGTACTTC. Translating gives CASSPPGTSDYEQYF.

V usage is TRBV29-1 and J usage is TRBJ2-3; 8 nucleotides align to TRBD2. Germline V gene lookup returns CDR1 SQVTM and CDR2 ANQGSEA. The CDR3 consists of 14 residues. Unmatched junction bases numbered 8, after V lost 5 bases and J lost 4 bases. The chain's CDR3 is CSVRSGGQSDTQYF. Written as DNA, the CDR3 is TGCAGCGTTCGCTCGGGGGGGCAGTCAGATACGCAGTATTTT.

The V call is TRBV6-6, the J call TRBJ1-3; D is unclear. The CDR3 covers 15 residues. Trimming left V 2 bases short and J 0 bases short, with 8 bases between. Germline values: CDR1 MNHNY, CDR2 SVGAGI (reference sequence). CDR3 bases: TGTGCCAGCAGTTACGCGGATACCTCTGGAAACACCATATATTTT. Its translation: CASSYADTSGNTIYF.

This rearrangement joins TRBV5-1 to TRBJ2-1; weak D call: TRBD1 (5 bases). There are 15 residues in the CDR3. V was trimmed by 0 bases and J by 0 bases, leaving 7 bases between them. CDR1 is SGHRS, CDR2 YFSETQ, per germline. Here the CDR3 reads CASSLGGSSYNEQFF. The CDR3 nucleotides read TGCGCCAGCAGCTTGGGGGGCAGCTCCTACAATGAGCAGTTCTTC.

The chain couples TRBV28 to TRBJ1-5; 9 nucleotides agree with TRBD1. Trimming at V came to 4 bases and at J to 7 bases, leaving 14 bases not matched to a gene. The germline V gene has CDR1 MDHEN and CDR2 SYDVKM. The length of the CDR3 is 17 residues. The CDR3 bases are TGTGCCAGCAGTTCTCACTCGGGACAGGGAGGTGGACAGCCCCAGCATTTT. Its protein product is CASSSHSGQGGGQPQHF.

CDR3 protein: CASSLWTGGSYNEQFF. Here the CDR3 DNA reads TGTGCCAGCAGCTTATGGACAGGGGGCTCCTACAATGAGCAGTTCTTC. The genes are TRBV7-2 and TRBJ2-1, with 10 bases identical to TRBD1. V was clipped by 2 bases and J by 0 bases; unmatched bases: 1. CDR1 is SGHTA, CDR2 FQGNSA, per germline. The CDR3 has 16 amino acids.

The chain links TRBV27 to TRBJ2-1; D perhaps matches TRBD2 (5 bases). This CDR3 spans 13 amino acids. Germline-derived CDR1 and CDR2 are MNHEY and SMNVEV (reference sequence). Trimming removed 6 bases at V and 2 bases at J, with 8 bases between. The CDR3, as DNA: TGTGCCAGCAGCCCGGAGGCCTACAATGAGCAGTTCTTC. Its translation: CASSPEAYNEQFF.

The chain links TRBV19 to TRBJ2-7; a weak D match, TRBD2 (5 bases). This CDR3 contains 13 residues. The ends were cut back, 5 bases at V and 2 bases at J, with 10 bases in the middle. CDR1 is LNHDA, CDR2 SQIVND, per germline (reference sequence). The CDR3 DNA follows: TGTGCCAGTAGTGCGGGTTCCCCCTACGAGCAGTACTTC. It encodes CASSAGSPYEQYF.

The rearrangement links TRBV30 to TRBJ2-7; the D is unclear. The CDR3 runs 11 residues. The V gene's germline CDR1 is GTSNPN and CDR2 SVGIG (reference sequence). Trimming took 2 bases from V and 6 from J, leaving 8 bases between them. CDR3 sequence reads: CAWSPLSEQYF. For the CDR3, the DNA is TGTGCCTGGAGTCCTCTTAGCGAGCAGTACTTC.

The table lists this clone with a few counts. The CDR3 sequence: CASSDTGTLELFF. The CDR3 region has the DNA TGTGCCAGCAGCGATACCGGGACTTTGGAGCTGTTTTTT. This chain links TRBV9 with TRBJ2-2, with D possibly matching TRBD2 (6 bases). V lost 3 bases, J lost 10 bases, and 13 bases lay in between. CDR1 and CDR2 (germline): SGDLS, YYNGEE. The CDR3 loop spans 13 amino acids.

V is TRBV25-1 and J is TRBJ1-2; D is ambiguous. V lost 4 bases, J lost 3 bases, and 9 bases lay in between. Germline assignment: CDR1 MGHDK and CDR2 SYGVNS. This CDR3 contains 13 residues. CDR3 amino acids: CASSVGRDYGYTF. Here the CDR3 DNA reads TGTGCCAGCAGTGTCGGGAGGGACTATGGCTACACCTTC.

This sequence joins TRBV28 and TRBJ1-2; 8 bases align to TRBD1. The V and J ends lost 5 bases and 8 bases, in that order; junction bases with no gene match: 7. CDR1 MDHEN and CDR2 SYDVKM come from the germline V gene. The CDR3 runs 13 residues. The CDR3 sequence: CASSPDRAGGYTF. CDR3 nucleotides: TGTGCCAGCAGTCCGGACAGGGCGGGGGGCTACACCTTC.

J is TRBJ1-2 and V is TRBV10-2; D ambiguous. The germline V and J ends were trimmed by 4 bases and 1 base, with 7 bases remaining between them. CDR3 size: 13 residues. Germline V gene data show CDR1 as WSHSY and CDR2 as SAAADI. CDR3: CASSGTDNYGYTF. In DNA, the CDR3 is TGCGCCAGCAGTGGAACAGATAACTATGGCTACACCTTC.

The chain combines TRBV20-1 with TRBJ2-1; D is uncertain. CDR3 length: 11 residues. The V end was cut by 8 bases, the J end by 6 bases, with 11 bases between. Germline V gene sequence: CDR1 DFQATT, CDR2 SNEGSKA (reference sequence). The DNA for the CDR3 is TGCAGTTCACTTAACGGCAATGAGCAGTTCTTC. Its translation: CSSLNGNEQFF.

This chain joins TRBV29-1 and TRBJ2-3; a possible D gene is TRBD1 (6 bases). The CDR3 spans 15 residues. Trimming took off 5 bases at V and 0 bases at J, with 15 bases between the two ends. Germline CDR1 reads SQVTM; CDR2 reads ANQGSEA. The CDR3 DNA is TGCAGCGTTCAAGGGGGAGCCGCTAGCACAGATACGCAGTATTTT. Translating it yields CSVQGGAASTDTQYF.

This chain links TRBV4-2 with TRBJ1-2, with D possibly TRBD1 on 5 matching bases. The CDR3 length is 15 residues. Germline values: CDR1 LGHNA, CDR2 YNFKEQ. Trimming left V 5 bases short and J 4 bases short, with 17 bases between. For the CDR3, the DNA is TGTGCCAGCAGCGCGGAGGGGCCTTCTTTCTATGGCTACACCTTC. It encodes CASSAEGPSFYGYTF.

This chain joins TRBV28 and TRBJ2-5; TRBD2 is a possible D gene (5 bases). The CDR3 consists of 15 residues. Germline CDR1 and CDR2: MDHEN and SYDVKM. V lost 2 bases to trimming and J lost 4 bases, with 14 bases between them. CDR3 region: CASSLAAEGGETQYF. In DNA form, the CDR3 reads TGTGCCAGCAGTTTAGCCGCTGAAGGAGGAGAGACCCAGTACTTC.